The 19 T cell receptor beta chains below all came from one sample that was sequenced in a study of blood T cell repertoires in COVID-19. Data came from immunoSEQ multiplex PCR; TCRdb stores just in-frame clones and leaves some out. This table holds about 200,000 clones, roughly 80% found once. The sample taken for sequencing was peripheral blood. These TCRs come from a woman aged 80 or older with COVID-19, enrolled during active disease.

The rearrangement links TRBV11-2 to TRBJ2-5, with a weak D call TRBD1 (5 bases). V dropped 5 bases and J dropped 7 bases, with 17 bases sitting between them. The CDR3 sequence is 14 residues long. Germline CDR1 reads SGHAT; CDR2 reads FQNNGV. CDR3 region: CASSVVGAVGTQYF. The DNA of the CDR3 is TGTGCCAGCAGCGTGGTTGGGGCAGTGGGGACCCAGTACTTC.

Only one count was recorded for this clone. The chain combines TRBV25-1 with TRBJ1-4; a weak D match, TRBD1 (6 bases). Germline V gives CDR1 MGHDK, CDR2 SYGVNS. V was shortened by 6 bases and J by 3 bases, with 14 bases between the two germline ends. CDR3 length equals 15 residues. The CDR3 sequence: CASRDTGYSNEKLFF. The CDR3 DNA sequence: TGTGCCAGCAGGGATACAGGGTACTCTAATGAAAAACTGTTTTTT.

This chain uses TRBV6-5 with TRBJ2-7, with no clear D. Trimming left V 6 bases short and J 7 bases short, with 16 bases between. The CDR3 is made up of 13 amino acids. CDR1 is MNHEY, CDR2 SVGAGI, per germline. The CDR3 spells CASSPVPTPEQYF. DNA for the CDR3: TGTGCCAGCAGCCCCGTACCCACTCCTGAGCAGTACTTC.

V and J are TRBV6-1 and TRBJ1-4; 9 bases fit TRBD1. The CDR3 spans 14 residues. Trimming took 3 bases from V and 11 from J; bases not matched to a gene: 7. The V gene's germline CDR1 is MNHNS and CDR2 SASEGT. This chain's CDR3 is CASSDGTGGKKLFF. CDR3 DNA: TGTGCCAGCAGTGATGGCACAGGGGGCAAGAAACTGTTTTTT.

J is TRBJ1-4 and V is TRBV4-1; D gene ambiguous. Germline V gives CDR1 MGHRA, CDR2 YSYEKL. The CDR3 is 15 residues long. Trimming took off 0 bases at V and 7 bases at J, with 12 bases between the two ends. CDR3 region: CASSQDPGAGEKLFF. Here the CDR3 DNA reads TGCGCCAGCAGCCAAGATCCAGGAGCGGGTGAAAAACTGTTTTTT.

V usage is TRBV5-4 and J usage is TRBJ2-3; 9 nucleotides line up with TRBD2. The germline gives CDR1 SGHNT, CDR2 YYREEE (reference sequence). J lost 2 bases, V lost 0 bases, and 4 bases had no gene match. This CDR3 is 16 amino acids long. The CDR3 here is CASSLGSGLATDTQYF. CDR3 sequence (DNA): TGTGCCAGCAGCTTGGGGTCGGGACTAGCCACAGATACGCAGTATTTT.

This chain uses TRBV9 with TRBJ1-3; D call uncertain. Germline V gene lookup returns CDR1 SGDLS and CDR2 YYNGEE. The length of the CDR3 is 16 residues. V lost 0 bases, J lost 4 bases, and 14 bases lay in between. CDR3 DNA: TGTGCCAGCAGCGTAGTGGACGGAGGAAGGGGAAACACCATATATTTT. Encoded protein: CASSVVDGGRGNTIYF.

This chain joins TRBV18 and TRBJ2-2; D not certain. V dropped 6 bases and J dropped 6 bases, with 8 bases sitting between them. The germline V gene has CDR1 KGHSH and CDR2 LQKENI. This CDR3 contains 12 residues. The CDR3: CASSPRAGELFF. For the CDR3, the DNA is TGTGCCAGCTCCCCCCGGGCCGGGGAGCTGTTTTTT.

In its sample, this clone was seen a few times. The rearrangement uses TRBV4-1 and TRBJ2-7, with D possibly matching TRBD2 (5 bases). V was trimmed by 1 base and J by 6 bases, leaving 13 bases between them. There are 14 residues in the CDR3. From germline, CDR1 is MGHRA and CDR2 YSYEKL. The CDR3 coding sequence is TGCGCCAGCAGCCAAGGGCTACTAGGTCTCGAGCAGTACTTC. Protein: CASSQGLLGLEQYF.

The chain joins TRBV5-1 to TRBJ2-2; D is unclear. Germline CDR1 and CDR2: SGHRS and YFSETQ. Trimming shortened V by 4 bases and J by 4 bases, and 11 bases separated the two germline ends. The CDR3 spans 14 residues. The CDR3 DNA reads TGCGCCAGCAGCCCCACAGAGTCCACCGGGGAGCTGTTTTTT. This codes for CASSPTESTGELFF. The full variable domain, its missing parts supplied by reference TRBV5-1 and TRBJ2-2, is KAGVTQTPRYLIKTRGQQVTLSCSPISGHRSVSWYQQTPGQGLQFLFEYFSETQRNKGNFPGRFSGRQFSNSRSEMNVSTLELGDSALYLCASSPTESTGELFFGEGSRLTVL.

This chain uses TRBV5-1 with TRBJ2-1; TRBD2 is a possible D gene (6 bases). Germline values: CDR1 SGHRS, CDR2 YFSETQ. Deletions cut 1 base from V and 6 bases from J, with 11 bases between. This CDR3 contains 14 residues. CDR3 nucleotide sequence: TGCGCCAGCAGCTTGATCGCGGAGGGCAATGAGCAGTTCTTC. This codes for CASSLIAEGNEQFF.

This rearrangement joins TRBV3-1 (or the pseudogene TRBV3-2) to TRBJ2-7; D possibly corresponds to TRBD2 (5 bases). The CDR3 sequence is 15 residues long. With 1 base removed from V and 1 base from J, the gap between germline ends came to 11 bases. Germline CDR1 LGHDT, CDR2 YNNKEL (reference sequence). The CDR3 DNA reads as TGTGCCAGCAGCCAAGCAGGCGGGCAGTCCTACGAGCAGTACTTC. This codes for CASSQAGGQSYEQYF.

The chain carries TRBV7-2 and TRBJ2-1; 8 bases are shared with TRBD1. Germline values: CDR1 SGHTA, CDR2 FQGNSA. The CDR3 is made up of 14 amino acids. The J segment lost 2 bases and the V segment lost 3 bases, leaving 0 bases of the junction unmatched. The CDR3 sequence is CASSLDRAYNEQFF. CDR3 bases: TGTGCCAGCAGCTTGGACAGGGCCTACAATGAGCAGTTCTTC.

The V and J genes are TRBV10-3 and TRBJ2-3, with 7 bases aligning to TRBD1. V lost 6 bases to trimming and J lost 2 bases; unmatched junction nucleotides: 5. The CDR3 contains 14 residues. Germline V gene lookup returns CDR1 ENHRY and CDR2 SYGVKD. CDR3 DNA: TGTGCCATCAGCTCCGGACAGGTCACAGATACGCAGTATTTT. Protein: CAISSGQVTDTQYF.

The CDR3 bases are TGTGCTAGTGGTTTATTGGGCCTGAGACCGACGCACAATGAGCAGTTCTTC. Its translation: CASGLLGLRPTHNEQFF. The chain has TRBV12-5 and TRBJ2-1; D uncertain. V was clipped by 3 bases and J by 5 bases, with 20 bases between them. This CDR3 has 17 amino acids. Germline V lookup: CDR1 LGHNT, CDR2 FRNRAP. Based on the CDR3 plus reference TRBV12-5 and TRBJ2-1, the full variable domain is DARVTQTPRHKVTEMGQEVTMRCQPILGHNTVFWYRQTMMQGLELLAYFRNRAPLDDSGMPKDRFSAEMPDATLATLKIQPSEPRDSAVYFCASGLLGLRPTHNEQFFGPGTRLTVL.

The table lists this clone with a count of one. J is TRBJ1-2 and V is TRBV18; TRBD1 aligns across 10 bases. This CDR3 has 15 amino acids. The germline V gene has CDR1 KGHSH and CDR2 LQKENI. The V and J ends lost 6 bases and 3 bases, in that order; junction bases with no gene match: 7. In DNA, the CDR3 is TGTGCCAGCTCCCCCGGGACAGGGGAATACTATGGCTACACCTTC. It translates to CASSPGTGEYYGYTF.

The chain couples TRBV5-5 to TRBJ2-2, with 11 bases matching TRBD2. Losses at the gene ends were 2 bases for V and 7 bases for J; bases not matched to a gene: 7. Looked up from germline, CDR1 is SGHKS and CDR2 is YYEKEE (reference sequence). This CDR3 contains 16 residues. CDR3 sequence (DNA): TGTGCCAGCAGCTTTGGTAGCGGGGGGGCGAGCGGGGAGCTGTTTTTT. Its protein is CASSFGSGGASGELFF.

The V and J genes are TRBV18 and TRBJ2-3; the D gene is possibly TRBD1 (7 bases). From germline, CDR1 is KGHSH and CDR2 LQKENI. The CDR3 has 14 amino acids. V was pared by 2 bases and J by 9 bases, with 15 bases between. The CDR3 protein is CASSPMEGAVTQYF. DNA of the CDR3: TGTGCCAGCTCACCAATGGAGGGGGCCGTGACGCAGTATTTT.

By share, this clone ranks as medium-sized (0.01 to 0.1%). This chain joins TRBV10-3 and TRBJ1-4; no clear D gene. The germline V gene has CDR1 ENHRY and CDR2 SYGVKD. This CDR3 is built from 16 residues. Trimming pared 0 bases from V and 5 bases from J, leaving 13 bases between. The CDR3 sequence: CAISESNRGKNEKLFF. The DNA of the CDR3 is TGTGCCATCAGTGAGTCGAACCGAGGGAAGAATGAAAAACTGTTTTTT.